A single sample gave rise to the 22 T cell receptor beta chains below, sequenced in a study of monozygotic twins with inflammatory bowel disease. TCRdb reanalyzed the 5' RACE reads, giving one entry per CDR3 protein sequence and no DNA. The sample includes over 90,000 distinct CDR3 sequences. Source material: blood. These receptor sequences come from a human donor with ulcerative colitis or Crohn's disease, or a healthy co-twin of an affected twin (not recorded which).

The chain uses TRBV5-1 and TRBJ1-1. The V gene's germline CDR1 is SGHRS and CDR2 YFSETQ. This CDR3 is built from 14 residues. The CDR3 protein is CASSLEARDTEAFF.

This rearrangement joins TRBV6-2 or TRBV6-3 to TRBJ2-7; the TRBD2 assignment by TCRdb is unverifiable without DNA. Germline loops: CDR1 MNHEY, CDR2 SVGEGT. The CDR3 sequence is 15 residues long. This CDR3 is CASRGGTSGTYEQYF.

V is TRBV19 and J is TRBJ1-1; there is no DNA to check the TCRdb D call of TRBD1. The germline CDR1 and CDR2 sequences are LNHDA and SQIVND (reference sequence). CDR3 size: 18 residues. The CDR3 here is CASSIPSGGVAPPREAFF.

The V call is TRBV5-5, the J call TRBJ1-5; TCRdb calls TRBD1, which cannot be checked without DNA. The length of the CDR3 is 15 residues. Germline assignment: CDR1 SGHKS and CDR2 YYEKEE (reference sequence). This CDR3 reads CASSRKGTGLSPQHF.

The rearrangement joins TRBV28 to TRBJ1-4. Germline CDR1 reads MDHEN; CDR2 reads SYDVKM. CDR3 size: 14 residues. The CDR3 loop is CASSFGRGDEKLFF.

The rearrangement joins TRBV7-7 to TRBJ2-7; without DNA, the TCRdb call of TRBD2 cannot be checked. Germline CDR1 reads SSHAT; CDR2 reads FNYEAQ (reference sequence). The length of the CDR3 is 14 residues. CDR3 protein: CASSLAGRFGEQYF. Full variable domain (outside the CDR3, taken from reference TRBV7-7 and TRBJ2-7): GAGVSQSPRYKVTKRGQDVTLRCDPISSHATLYWYQQALGQGPEFLTYFNYEAQPDKSGLPSDRFSAERPEGSISTLTIQRTEQRDSAMYRCASSLAGRFGEQYFGPGTRLTVT.

CDR3 residues: CASNPGQWSYEQYF. V and J are TRBV27 and TRBJ2-7; no DNA is available, so the TRBD1 call from TCRdb remains unchecked. CDR3 length equals 14 residues. Germline assignment: CDR1 MNHEY and CDR2 SMNVEV (reference sequence).

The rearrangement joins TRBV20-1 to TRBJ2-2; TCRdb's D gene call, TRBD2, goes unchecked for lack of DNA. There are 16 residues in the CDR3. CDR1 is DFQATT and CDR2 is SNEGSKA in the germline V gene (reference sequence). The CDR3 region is CSASSSGRALTGELFF.

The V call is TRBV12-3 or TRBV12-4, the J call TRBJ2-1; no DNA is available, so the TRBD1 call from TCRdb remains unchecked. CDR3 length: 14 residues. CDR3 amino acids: CASREGIGGNEQFF.

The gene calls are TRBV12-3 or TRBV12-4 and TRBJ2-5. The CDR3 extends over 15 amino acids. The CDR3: CASSVTVDTQETQYF.

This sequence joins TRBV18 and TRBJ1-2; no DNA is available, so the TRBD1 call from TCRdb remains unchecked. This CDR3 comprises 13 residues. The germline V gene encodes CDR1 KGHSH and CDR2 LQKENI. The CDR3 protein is CASLRTGGHGYTF.

The CDR3 is CASSFGPRGQAFF. This rearrangement joins TRBV27 to TRBJ1-1; the TCRdb call, TRBD1, lacks DNA for checking. The CDR3 covers 13 residues. The germline V gene encodes CDR1 MNHEY and CDR2 SMNVEV (reference sequence).

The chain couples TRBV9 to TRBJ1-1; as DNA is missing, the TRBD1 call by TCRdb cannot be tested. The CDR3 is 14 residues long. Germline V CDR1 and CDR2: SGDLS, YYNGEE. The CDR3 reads CASSVGGEYTEAFF.

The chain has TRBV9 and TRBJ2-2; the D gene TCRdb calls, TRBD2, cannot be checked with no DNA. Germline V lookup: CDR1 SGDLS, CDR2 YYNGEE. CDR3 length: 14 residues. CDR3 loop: CASSPRLATGELFF.

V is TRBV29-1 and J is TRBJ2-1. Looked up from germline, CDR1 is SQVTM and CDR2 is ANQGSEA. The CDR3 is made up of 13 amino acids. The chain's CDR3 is CSASFLGTDEQFF.

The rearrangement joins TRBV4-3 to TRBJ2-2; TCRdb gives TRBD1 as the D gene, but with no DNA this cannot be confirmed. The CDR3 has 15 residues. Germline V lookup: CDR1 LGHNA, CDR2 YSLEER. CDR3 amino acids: CASSRGSGGTGELFF.

The CDR3 here is CASRMDRAGGEQYF. This sequence joins TRBV28 and TRBJ2-7; TCRdb's D call of TRBD1 is untestable without DNA. The CDR3 has 14 amino acids. Germline CDR1 reads MDHEN; CDR2 reads SYDVKM.

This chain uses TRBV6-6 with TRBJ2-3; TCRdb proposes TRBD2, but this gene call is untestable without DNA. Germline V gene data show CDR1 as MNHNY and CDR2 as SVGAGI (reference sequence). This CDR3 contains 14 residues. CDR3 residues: CASSPSGSTDTQYF.

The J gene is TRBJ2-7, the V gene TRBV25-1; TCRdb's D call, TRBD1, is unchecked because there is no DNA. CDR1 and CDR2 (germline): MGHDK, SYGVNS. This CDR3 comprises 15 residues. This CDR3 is CASSGTGTGENEQYF.

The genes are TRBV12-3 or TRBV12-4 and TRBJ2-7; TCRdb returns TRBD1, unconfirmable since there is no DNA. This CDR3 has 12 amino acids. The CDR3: CASTRRGYEQYF.

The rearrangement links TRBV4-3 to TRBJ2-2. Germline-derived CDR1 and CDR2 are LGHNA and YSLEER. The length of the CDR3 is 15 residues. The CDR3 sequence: CASSQDPGTTGELFF.

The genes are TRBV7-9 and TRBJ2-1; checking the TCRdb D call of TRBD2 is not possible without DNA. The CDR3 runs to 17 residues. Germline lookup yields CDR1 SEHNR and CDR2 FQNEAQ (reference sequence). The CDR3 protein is CASSSRLAGGPRNEQFF. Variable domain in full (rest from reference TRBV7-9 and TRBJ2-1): DTGVSQNPRHKITKRGQNVTFRCDPISEHNRLYWYRQTLGQGPEFLTYFQNEAQLEKSRLLSDRFSAERPKGSFSTLEIQRTEQGDSAMYLCASSSRLAGGPRNEQFFGPGTRLTVL.